This TCR beta chain was captured by sequencing in a study of graft-versus-host responses after intestinal transplantation. As for the study in general: As for transplant type, recipients had multivisceral, liver-intestinal, or isolated intestinal grafts. Anti-thymocyte globulin induction preceded roughly 3 years of tacrolimus and steroid maintenance in all recipients. General study results and limits: GvH clones occurred in recipient marrow; some first appeared in ileum or blood. Researchers found peak circulating GvH clone levels linked to early post-transplant HvG declines.

Per germline, CDR1 LNHDA and CDR2 SQIVND (reference sequence). The CDR3 totals 13 residues. Trimming cost V 7 bases and J 8 bases; bases outside gene matches: 8. TCRdb's copy holds only in-frame clones and misses some; the assay was immunoSEQ multiplex PCR. This sample has about 90,000 clones, with 80% to 95% found just once. A note on this clone: The antigen remains undetermined.

The TCR was taken from a human donor who received an intestinal transplant. The input for sequencing was unstimulated CD8+ T cells sorted from spleen or lymph node cells, taken before intestinal transplant. The chain employs TRBV19 and TRBJ2-1, with 7 positions matching TRBD2. CDR3: CASTAAGVYEQFF. The CDR3 region has the DNA TGTGCCAGTACCGCGGCGGGAGTCTATGAGCAGTTCTTC.